Below are 28 T cell receptor beta chains sequenced from a single sample in a study of regulatory T cells in long-lasting Graves disease. Time point given: persistent/refractory GD, antithyroid drugs over 5 years with positive TRAb. RNA extracted from PBMCs served as the sequencing template. Arm-PCR of CDR3 regions and iRepertoire HTBI primers were the basis on which TCR beta libraries were built. Using its own MiXCR run on the multiplex PCR reads, TCRdb lists one record per CDR3 protein. This sample yields around 300,000 distinct CDR3 sequences, of which roughly a fifth are seen a single time; 56% belongs to the top ten. Specimen: peripheral blood mononuclear cells (PBMCs), collected when the disease was refractory, from a patient treated with antithyroid drugs. Receptors originate from a female donor with Graves disease.

Only a few counts were recorded for this clonotype. This rearrangement joins TRBV11-2 to TRBJ2-3; no definite D call. V lost 5 bases to trimming and J lost 5 bases, with 2 bases between them. Germline CDR1 reads SGHAT; CDR2 reads FQNNGV. This CDR3 region has 10 residues. CDR3 sequence (DNA): TGTGCCAGCAGCCAAGATACGCAGTATTTT. Translation: CASSQDTQYF.

This clonotype was recorded at least ten times. This chain connects TRBV2 to TRBJ2-5, with 7 positions matching TRBD2. The ends lost 6 bases at V and 2 bases at J; junction bases unmatched: 9. The CDR3 length is 15 residues. Germline V lookup: CDR1 SNHLY, CDR2 FYNNEI. CDR3 DNA: TGTGCCAGCAGGGGGGGGTCTGTTCGTCAAGAGACCCAGTACTTC. Translated, it gives CASRGGSVRQETQYF.

This clonotype was found a few times. J is TRBJ1-4 and V is TRBV7-2; D gene ambiguous. Trimming removed 5 bases from V and 11 bases from J, with 0 bases in between. Germline CDR1 reads SGHTA; CDR2 reads FQGNSA. CDR3 length: 8 amino acids. For the CDR3, the DNA is TGTGCCAGCAGCAAACTGTTTTTT. Its protein product is CASSKLFF.

The chain links TRBV29-1 to TRBJ2-3; D may correspond to TRBD1 or TRBD2 (5 bases each). V was cut by 3 bases and J by 8 bases, with 15 bases left in between. The germline gives CDR1 SQVTM, CDR2 ANQGSEA. The CDR3 loop spans 13 amino acids. The CDR3 here is CSVESMGDGTQYF. DNA of the CDR3: TGCAGCGTTGAGAGTATGGGGGATGGTACGCAGTATTTT.

V usage is TRBV12-3 or TRBV12-4 and J usage is TRBJ1-1, with D possibly being TRBD1 (6 bases). This CDR3 region has 13 residues. Deletions cut 3 bases from V and 4 bases from J, with 9 bases between. CDR3 DNA: TGTGCCAGCAGTTTTACAGGGATCACTGAAGCTTTCTTT. This codes for CASSFTGITEAFF.

The genes are TRBV6-1 and TRBJ2-1, with unresolved D. The V end lost 6 bases, the J end lost 10 bases, and 13 bases lay between the germline ends. Germline V lookup: CDR1 MNHNS, CDR2 SASEGT. The CDR3 sequence is 12 residues long. CDR3: CASRTHQSEQFF. CDR3 nucleotides: TGTGCCAGCAGAACGCACCAGTCCGAGCAGTTCTTC.

This clonotype was detected only a few times. The chain combines TRBV7-9 with TRBJ2-7, with a tentative D call TRBD2 (6 bases). CDR3 length: 13 residues. Germline CDR1 and CDR2: SEHNR and FQNEAQ (reference sequence). V lost 1 base to trimming and J lost 6 bases, with 10 bases between them. CDR3 sequence (DNA): TGTGCCAGCAGCTTAGGGTCGGGGGTCGAGCAGTACTTC. It translates to CASSLGSGVEQYF.

The CDR3, as DNA: TGTGCCAGCAGCTATATCGAGGCCTACGAGCAGTACTTC. It translates to CASSYIEAYEQYF. This rearrangement joins TRBV14 to TRBJ2-7; no clear D. CDR3 length: 13 residues. Trimming removed 5 bases at V and 2 bases at J, with 10 bases between. Germline lookup yields CDR1 SGHDN and CDR2 FVKESK.

This clonotype was counted at least ten times. The chain recombines TRBV28 with TRBJ1-1; possibly TRBD1 for D (5 bases). Per the germline V gene, CDR1 is MDHEN and CDR2 is SYDVKM. Trimming removed 6 bases from V and 4 bases from J, with 18 bases in between. There are 15 residues in the CDR3. CDR3 amino acids: CASSLGADLGTEAFF. DNA of the CDR3: TGTGCCAGCAGCTTAGGGGCAGATCTCGGCACTGAAGCTTTCTTT.

J is TRBJ2-7 and V is TRBV27; 14 bases map to TRBD2. This CDR3 is built from 17 residues. The germline CDR1 and CDR2 sequences are MNHEY and SMNVEV (reference sequence). With V trimmed by 5 bases and J by 2 bases, 8 bases remained unmatched. CDR3 nucleotide sequence: TGTGCCAGCAGTGGACCGGGACTAGCGGGAGAACCCTACGAGCAGTACTTC. Translated, it gives CASSGPGLAGEPYEQYF.

This clonotype appeared a few times. The chain has TRBV4-1 and TRBJ2-7; D is unclear. Germline V gene data show CDR1 as MGHRA and CDR2 as YSYEKL. The CDR3 covers 13 residues. Trimming removed 1 base from V and 5 bases from J, with 9 bases in between. The CDR3 loop is CASSQGTFHEQYF. The CDR3 coding sequence is TGCGCCAGCAGCCAAGGGACGTTCCACGAGCAGTACTTC.

This clonotype has more than one count but fewer than ten. The chain recombines TRBV27 with TRBJ2-7; 7 positions match TRBD2. Per germline, CDR1 MNHEY and CDR2 SMNVEV (reference sequence). V was clipped by 5 bases and J by 3 bases; unmatched bases: 7. CDR3 length equals 14 residues. CDR3 protein: CASSITGTNYEQYF. In nucleotides, the CDR3 is TGTGCCAGCAGTATCACCGGGACTAACTACGAGCAGTACTTC.

This chain uses TRBV28 with TRBJ1-6; 7 nucleotides match TRBD1. The CDR3 is 15 residues long. Germline loops: CDR1 MDHEN, CDR2 SYDVKM. V trimming: 4 bases; J trimming: 8 bases; junction bases outside the gene matches: 8. The CDR3 protein is CASSSAGTEDSPLHF. For the CDR3, the DNA is TGTGCCAGCAGTTCGGCCGGGACAGAAGATTCACCCCTCCACTTT.

This clonotype was seen ten or more times. The rearrangement joins TRBV11-2 to TRBJ2-7; tentatively, D is TRBD1 (6 bases). Germline CDR1 SGHAT, CDR2 FQNNGV. The CDR3 runs 14 residues. V lost 0 bases and J lost 6, with 12 bases in between. The CDR3 region is CASSLEQGGREQYF. The CDR3 DNA is TGTGCCAGCAGCTTAGAACAGGGTGGACGCGAGCAGTACTTC.

This clonotype was picked up one time. The V and J genes are TRBV29-1 and TRBJ2-6; the D is unclear. Per germline, CDR1 SQVTM and CDR2 ANQGSEA. Trimming removed 5 bases from V and 1 base from J, with 6 bases in between. This CDR3 is built from 13 residues. The CDR3, as DNA: TGCAGCGTTAGCGAATCTGGGGCCAACGTCCTGACTTTC. This codes for CSVSESGANVLTF.

At least ten counts were recorded for this clonotype. J is TRBJ1-2 and V is TRBV6-5; D is unclear. This CDR3 spans 13 amino acids. Germline assignment: CDR1 MNHEY and CDR2 SVGAGI. Trimming stripped 0 bases from V and 8 bases from J, with 10 bases between. The CDR3 region is CASSYSRAGGYTF. The CDR3 bases are TGTGCCAGCAGTTACTCGAGGGCGGGCGGCTACACCTTC.

The V and J genes are TRBV18 and TRBJ2-7; D not resolved. The CDR3 length is 14 residues. V lost 2 bases and J lost 0, with 8 bases in between. The germline V gene encodes CDR1 KGHSH and CDR2 LQKENI. In nucleotides, the CDR3 is TGTGCCAGCTCACCATCCCTAGGCTCCTACGAGCAGTACTTC. Translation gives CASSPSLGSYEQYF.

V is TRBV20-1 and J is TRBJ2-7; no clear D. This CDR3 is 13 amino acids long. Per the germline V gene, CDR1 is DFQATT and CDR2 is SNEGSKA (reference sequence). The V and J ends lost 4 bases and 0 bases respectively, with 10 bases between them. The CDR3 DNA reads TGCAGTGCTATAGTCGGCAGCTCCTACGAGCAGTACTTC. Translating it yields CSAIVGSSYEQYF.

This clonotype came up many times. The rearrangement links TRBV6-5 to TRBJ1-2; a possible D gene is TRBD1 (5 bases). The CDR3 has 13 amino acids. Germline assignment: CDR1 MNHEY and CDR2 SVGAGI. Deletions cut 2 bases from V and 4 bases from J, with 8 bases between. As DNA, the CDR3 is TGTGCCAGCAGTTACGACAGCGTCTATGGCTACACCTTC. This gives the protein CASSYDSVYGYTF.

At least ten counts were recorded for this clonotype. The genes are TRBV2 and TRBJ2-7; TRBD1 matches 9 bases. The CDR3 runs 14 residues. The germline gives CDR1 SNHLY, CDR2 FYNNEI. J was trimmed by 6 bases and V by 10 bases; bases with no gene match: 13. The CDR3 DNA reads TGTGCCACCCGTTTGGGGACAGGGTTTGGCGAGCAGTACTTC. Translation: CATRLGTGFGEQYF. Together with reference TRBV2 and TRBJ2-7, the CDR3 gives the full variable domain: EPEVTQTPSHQVTQMGQEVILRCVPISNHLYFYWYRQILGQKVEFLVSFYNNEISEKSEIFDDQFSVERPDGSNFTLKIRSTKLEDSAMYFCATRLGTGFGEQYFGPGTRLTVT.

The V call is TRBV2, the J call TRBJ1-2; TRBD1 might be the D (6 bases). Deletions cut 6 bases from V and 7 bases from J, with 9 bases between. Germline values: CDR1 SNHLY, CDR2 FYNNEI. The CDR3 spans 11 residues. CDR3 nucleotides: TGTGCCAGCAGAGGGGGGCCTGGCTACACCTTC. Translated: CASRGGPGYTF.

CDR3 protein: CASSLAQGGYGYTF. Written as DNA, the CDR3 is TGTGCCAGCAGCTTAGCACAGGGGGGCTATGGCTACACCTTC. The rearrangement joins TRBV7-9 to TRBJ1-2; 8 nucleotides line up with TRBD1. Germline V CDR1 and CDR2: SEHNR, FQNEAQ (reference sequence). V was pared by 0 bases and J by 4 bases, with 1 base of the junction left unmatched. The CDR3 totals 14 residues.

The sample holds a few counts of this clonotype. The chain recombines TRBV7-2 with TRBJ1-2, with D unresolved. Deletions cut 1 base from V and 6 bases from J, with 9 bases between. The CDR3 has 13 amino acids. The V gene's germline CDR1 is SGHTA and CDR2 FQGNSA. CDR3 sequence (DNA): TGTGCCAGCAGCTTAGACTTCGTACATGGCTACACCTTC. Translated: CASSLDFVHGYTF.

This clonotype was detected ten times or more. The CDR3 protein is CASSLFSWRDRQAGYEQYF. The CDR3 coding sequence is TGTGCCAGCAGTTTATTTTCATGGCGGGACAGGCAAGCGGGCTACGAGCAGTACTTC. The chain recombines TRBV28 with TRBJ2-7; 8 bases map to TRBD1. The V gene's germline CDR1 is MDHEN and CDR2 SYDVKM. CDR3 size: 19 residues. Unmatched junction bases numbered 17, after V lost 1 base and J lost 3 bases.

The rearrangement joins TRBV19 to TRBJ1-1; D unresolved. The CDR3 has 13 residues. CDR1 and CDR2 (germline): LNHDA, SQIVND (reference sequence). V was shortened by 6 bases and J by 1 base, with 9 bases between the two germline ends. In DNA, the CDR3 is TGTGCCAGTAGGGATCCATCGAACACTGAAGCTTTCTTT. Translation: CASRDPSNTEAFF.

This rearrangement joins TRBV20-1 to TRBJ1-2; 8 positions match TRBD1. The CDR3 is 12 amino acids. J was trimmed by 3 bases and V by 6 bases; bases with no gene match: 3. CDR1 is DFQATT and CDR2 is SNEGSKA in the germline V gene (reference sequence). CDR3 region: CSATTGDYGYTF. The CDR3 DNA sequence: TGCAGTGCAACGACAGGGGACTATGGCTACACCTTC.

This clonotype was observed at least ten times. The chain joins TRBV28 to TRBJ2-4; D is unresolved. Germline loops: CDR1 MDHEN, CDR2 SYDVKM. This CDR3 region has 12 residues. V lost 3 bases, J lost 9 bases, and 9 bases lay in between. The CDR3 region is CASSFSYSIQYF. The CDR3 DNA reads TGTGCCAGCAGTTTTTCTTACTCCATTCAGTACTTC.

The chain joins TRBV5-1 to TRBJ2-3, with 9 bases aligning to TRBD1. In germline, CDR1 is SGHRS, CDR2 YFSETQ. CDR3 size: 15 residues. V shed 4 bases and J 4 bases; nucleotides not matched to a gene: 7. CDR3 residues: CASSPGQGNSDTQYF. The CDR3 nucleotides read TGCGCCAGCAGCCCGGGACAGGGAAATTCAGATACGCAGTATTTT.